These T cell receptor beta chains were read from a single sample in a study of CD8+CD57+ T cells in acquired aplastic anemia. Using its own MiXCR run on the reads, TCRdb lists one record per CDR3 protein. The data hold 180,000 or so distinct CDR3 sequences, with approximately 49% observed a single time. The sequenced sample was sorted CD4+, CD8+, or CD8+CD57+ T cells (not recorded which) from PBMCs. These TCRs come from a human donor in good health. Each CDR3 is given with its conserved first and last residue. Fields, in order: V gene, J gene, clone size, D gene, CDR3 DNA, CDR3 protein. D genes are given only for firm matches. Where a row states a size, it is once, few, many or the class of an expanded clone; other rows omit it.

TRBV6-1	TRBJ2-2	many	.	TGTGCCAGCACCAACACCGGGGAGCTGTTTTTT	CASTNTGELFF
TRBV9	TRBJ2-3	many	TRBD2	TGTGCCAGCAGCTCCTCACCACTAGCGGTTAGCACAGATACGCAGTATTTT	CASSSSPLAVSTDTQYF
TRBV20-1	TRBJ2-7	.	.	TGCAGTGCTAGACCCGAAGGGGCCCTCTTCTACGAGCAGTACTTC	CSARPEGALFYEQYF
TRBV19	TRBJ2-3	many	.	TGTGCCAGTAGTATAGATCAAGGGCTAGATACGCAGTATTTT	CASSIDQGLDTQYF
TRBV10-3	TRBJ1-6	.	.	TGTGCCATCAGTGATACGGTGGACGCTCCCTTAGGCTATAATTCGCCCCTCCACTTT	CAISDTVDAPLGYNSPLHF
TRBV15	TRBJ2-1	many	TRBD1	TGTGCCACCAGCAGAGATAAGGGGACAGGGGGCCGGAGCTCCTACAATGAGCAGTTCTTC	CATSRDKGTGGRSSYNEQFF
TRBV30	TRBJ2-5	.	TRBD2	TGTGCCTGGAGGGATAAACCGGGACTAGCGGCCCAAGAGACCCAGTACTTC	CAWRDKPGLAAQETQYF
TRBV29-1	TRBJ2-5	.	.	TGCAGCTGTTGGGGGCAAGAGACCCAGTACTTC	CSCWGQETQYF
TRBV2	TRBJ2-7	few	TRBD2	TGTGCCAGCAGTGAAGCGCGGGAGGGCGAGCAGTACTTC	CASSEAREGEQYF
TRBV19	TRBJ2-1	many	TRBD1	TGTGCCAGTAGTATTTTGGGGACAGCCGGGGAGCAGTTCTTC	CASSILGTAGEQFF
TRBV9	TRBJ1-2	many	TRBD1	TGTGCCAGCAGCCCTAGACAGGGTGTGCACTATGGCTACACCTTC	CASSPRQGVHYGYTF
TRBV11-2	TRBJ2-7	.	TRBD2	TGTGCCAGCGCGGGGGGGGACAGCTCCTACGAGCAGTACTTC	CASAGGDSSYEQYF
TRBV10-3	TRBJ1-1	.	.	TGTGCCATCAGTGACAGGGTTTGGACTGAAGCTTTCTTT	CAISDRVWTEAFF
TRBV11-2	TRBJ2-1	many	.	TGTGCCAGCAGCCCCCGGGCCCTCGCTGAGCAGTTCTTC	CASSPRALAEQFF
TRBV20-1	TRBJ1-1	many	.	TGCAGTGCTAGGGGGGGGGGCCCGAACACTGAAGCTTTCTTT	CSARGGGPNTEAFF
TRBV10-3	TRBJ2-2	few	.	TGTGCCATCAGTGGGTCGGGTGAGACCGGGGAGCTGTTTTTT	CAISGSGETGELFF
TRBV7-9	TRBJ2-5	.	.	TGTGCTAGCAGCTCCAGCGGGTGGGAGACCCAGTACTTC	CASSSSGWETQYF
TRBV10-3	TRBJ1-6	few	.	TGTGCCATCAGTGAATCGAGGACACCCCTCCACTTT	CAISESRTPLHF
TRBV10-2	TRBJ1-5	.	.	TGTGCCAGCAGTGAAGTGGGGGTAGGACAGCCCCAGCATTTT	CASSEVGVGQPQHF
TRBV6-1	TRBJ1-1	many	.	TGTGCCAGCAGTCCCCTGCGGGGGAACACTGAAGCTTTCTTT	CASSPLRGNTEAFF
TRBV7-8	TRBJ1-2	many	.	TGTGCCAGCAGCTTAGCGGGGGTTGTATACACCTTC	CASSLAGVVYTF
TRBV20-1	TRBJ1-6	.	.	TGCAGTGCTAGAGACGAGGCGGTATCACCCCTCCACTTT	CSARDEAVSPLHF
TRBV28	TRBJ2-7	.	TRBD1	TGTGCCAGCAGGCCACAGGGGGGCGAGCAGTACTTC	CASRPQGGEQYF
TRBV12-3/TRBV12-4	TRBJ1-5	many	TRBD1	TGTGCCAGCAAGAAGACAGGGGTGGCACAGCCCCAGCATTTT	CASKKTGVAQPQHF
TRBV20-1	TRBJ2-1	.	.	TGCAGTGCTAGATCTCAGCGGGCCCGCTACAATGAGCAGTTCTTC	CSARSQRARYNEQFF
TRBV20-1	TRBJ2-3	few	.	TGCAGTGCTAGGGCTAGTAGTGTGGGCACAGATACGCAGTATTTT	CSARASSVGTDTQYF
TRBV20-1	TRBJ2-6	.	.	TGCAGTGCTAGTACGGGGGAGATCTCTGGGGCCAACGTCCTGACTTTC	CSASTGEISGANVLTF
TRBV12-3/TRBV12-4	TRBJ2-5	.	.	TGTGCCAGCAGTTTATATAACCAAGAGACCCAGTACTTC	CASSLYNQETQYF
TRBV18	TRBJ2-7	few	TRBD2	TGTGCCAGCTCATCCGGACTAGCGGGAGGCACCTACGAGCAGTACTTC	CASSSGLAGGTYEQYF
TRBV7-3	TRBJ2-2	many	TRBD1	TGTGCCAGCAGCTTGAGCTCTGGACAGGGGAACACCGGGGAGCTGTTTTTT	CASSLSSGQGNTGELFF
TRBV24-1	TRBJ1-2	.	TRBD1	TGTGCCACCAGTGACGTGGACAGGGGCTATGGCTACACCTTC	CATSDVDRGYGYTF
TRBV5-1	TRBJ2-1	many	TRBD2	TGCGCCAGCAGCTTGGATAGCGGGAGATTGGATGAGCAGTTCTTC	CASSLDSGRLDEQFF
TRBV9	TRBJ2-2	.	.	TGTGCCAGCAGCGTTGGCCAGGGGCCGGCCGGGGAGCTGTTTTTT	CASSVGQGPAGELFF
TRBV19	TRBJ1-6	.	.	TGTGCCAGTAGCGGCAGGGAGTATTCACCCCTCCACTTT	CASSGREYSPLHF
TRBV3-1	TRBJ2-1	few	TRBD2	TGTGCCAGCAGCCAAGGTAGCGGGAAGTCCTACAATGAGCAGTTCTTC	CASSQGSGKSYNEQFF
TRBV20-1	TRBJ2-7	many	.	TGCAGTGCCAATCGCGGGACTCGCTACGAGCAGTACTTC	CSANRGTRYEQYF
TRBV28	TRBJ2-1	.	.	TGTGCCAGCACCTCTCTGAAGGGAGACTCCTACAATGAGCAGTTCTTC	CASTSLKGDSYNEQFF
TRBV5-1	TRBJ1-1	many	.	TGCGCCAGCAGCCCAGCAGGCCTGAACACTGAAGCTTTCTTT	CASSPAGLNTEAFF
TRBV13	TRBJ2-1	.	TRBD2	TGTGCCAGCCAACGCCCCGCTAGTGGGGCGGGAGGAAATGAGCAGTTCTTC	CASQRPASGAGGNEQFF
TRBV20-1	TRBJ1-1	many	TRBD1	TGCAGTGCTAGAGATCCGGGACAGGTCAAGAACACTGAAGCTTTCTTT	CSARDPGQVKNTEAFF
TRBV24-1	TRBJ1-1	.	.	TGTGCCACCAAGACTGCGAACACTGAAGCTTTCTTT	CATKTANTEAFF
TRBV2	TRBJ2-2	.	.	TGTGCCAGCAGTGGTACAACAGGGAAGAACACCGGGGAGCTGTTTTTT	CASSGTTGKNTGELFF
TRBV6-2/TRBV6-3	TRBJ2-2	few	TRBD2	TGTGCCAGCAGCCGCGGGACTAGCGGGATGCGCGTCGGGGAGCTGTTTTTT	CASSRGTSGMRVGELFF
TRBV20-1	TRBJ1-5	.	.	TGCAGTGCTAGCCCAGGGGCTCAGCCCCAGCATTTT	CSASPGAQPQHF
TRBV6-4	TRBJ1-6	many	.	TGTGCCAGCAGTGACCGCCGGGACAAGTCCACCACTTATAATTCACCCCTCCACTTT	CASSDRRDKSTTYNSPLHF
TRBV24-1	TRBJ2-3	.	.	TGTGCCACCAGTGATTTAAGGCCATACACAGATACGCAGTATTTT	CATSDLRPYTDTQYF
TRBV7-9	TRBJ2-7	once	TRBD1	TGTGCCAGCAGCCTCGGGACAGGGGGCTCCGAGCAGTACTTC	CASSLGTGGSEQYF